The 25 T cell receptor beta chains given below trace back to one sample, sequenced in a study of blood T cells in healthy people across ages. Primed by a sample-barcoded 5' primer and a J-beta primer mix, a second PCR proceeded for 7 to 11 cycles. TCRdb redid the calling of the 5' RACE reads with MiXCR, one entry per CDR3 protein. The data show fewer than 2 million distinct CDR3 sequences, about 39% seen once. The material sequenced was blood. The receptors here all came from a human donor in good health.

In this sample, this clonotype turned up a few times. V gene TRBV4-3 combines with J gene TRBJ2-1; TRBD1 might be the D (6 bases). From germline, CDR1 is LGHNA and CDR2 YSLEER. V lost 4 bases, J lost 5 bases, and 15 bases lay in between. The CDR3 consists of 15 residues. As DNA, the CDR3 is TGCGCCAGCAGCCGGGGGCAGGGGTTTAACAATGAGCAGTTCTTC. As protein: CASSRGQGFNNEQFF.

As to this clonotype: This CDR3 is missing its conserved last phenylalanine or tryptophan, likely due to a read error. The V and J genes are TRBV7-8 and TRBJ2-1, with D perhaps given as TRBD1 or TRBD2 (5 bases each). Germline CDR1 and CDR2: SGHVS and FQNEAQ. V lost 4 bases and J lost 6, with 13 bases in between. The CDR3 consists of 14 residues. In DNA, the CDR3 is TGTGCCAGCAGCTCCGGGACGGGGACCAATGAGCAGTTCTCC. Protein sequence: CASSSGTGTNEQFS.

The J gene is TRBJ2-7, the V gene TRBV6-2 or TRBV6-3, with D possibly matching TRBD1 (6 bases). Trimming removed 6 bases from V and 5 bases from J, with 17 bases in between. Germline assignment: CDR1 MNHEY and CDR2 SVGEGT. The CDR3 is 14 amino acids. Written as DNA, the CDR3 is TGTGCCAGCAGCTCAACAGGGCCGTTCGACGAGCAGTACTTC. The encoded protein is CASSSTGPFDEQYF.

This rearrangement joins TRBV11-1 to TRBJ1-1, with a possible D match to TRBD1 (5 bases). The germline CDR1 and CDR2 sequences are SGHAT and FQDESV (reference sequence). The CDR3 sequence is 15 residues long. With 5 bases removed from V and 3 bases from J, the gap between germline ends came to 16 bases. CDR3: CASSPGDWGDTEAFF. CDR3 nucleotide sequence: TGTGCCAGCAGCCCGGGGGACTGGGGGGACACTGAAGCTTTCTTT.

This clonotype was observed a few times. One junction end does not reproduce the germline sequence, and a read error may be involved. V gene TRBV7-2 combines with J gene TRBJ1-1; 7 bases match TRBD1. The CDR3 loop spans 14 amino acids. Germline CDR1 is SGHTA and CDR2 is FQGNSA. The chain's CDR3 is CASSSSYRDSETFF. DNA of the CDR3: TGTGCCAGCAGCTCAAGTTACCGGGACAGTGAAACTTTCTTT. The whole variable domain, filled in from reference TRBV7-2 and TRBJ1-1, reads GAGVSQSPSNKVTEKGKDVELRCDPISGHTALYWYRQSLGQGLEFLIYFQGNSAPDKSGLPSDRFSAERTGGSVSTLTIQRTQQEDSAVYLCASSSSYRDSETFFGQGTRLTVV.

This clonotype showed up just a few times. The CDR3 region is CASSLWSLGTQYF. The CDR3 DNA reads as TGTGCCAGCAGTTTGTGGAGCTTGGGGACCCAGTACTTC. The chain couples TRBV12-3 or TRBV12-4 to TRBJ2-5; the D is unclear. V was shortened by 3 bases and J by 7 bases, with 12 bases between the two germline ends. The CDR3 has 13 residues.

The chain combines TRBV20-1 with TRBJ1-6; a possible D gene is TRBD1 (5 bases). The CDR3 length is 15 residues. The germline V gene has CDR1 DFQATT and CDR2 SNEGSKA (reference sequence). The CDR3 region is CSPNIDRSYNSPLHF. CDR3 nucleotides: TGCAGCCCCAACATAGACAGAAGTTATAATTCACCCCTCCACTTT.

The chain links TRBV12-3 or TRBV12-4 to TRBJ2-4; 7 nucleotides align to TRBD2. The V segment lost 5 bases and the J segment 8 bases; nucleotides outside the gene matches: 6. The CDR3 runs 13 residues. This CDR3 reads CASSTSDGDIQYF. The CDR3 region has the DNA TGTGCCAGCAGTACTAGCGACGGGGACATTCAGTACTTC.

Only a few counts were recorded for this clonotype. The chain couples TRBV12-3 or TRBV12-4 to TRBJ2-2; D possibly corresponds to TRBD2 (7 bases). V lost 6 bases and J lost 5, with 16 bases in between. The CDR3 is made up of 15 amino acids. This CDR3 is CASSRAGARTGELFF. The CDR3 coding sequence is TGTGCCAGCAGCCGCGCGGGGGCGAGGACCGGGGAGCTGTTTTTT.

The chain is built from TRBV7-2 and TRBJ1-2, with 7 bases lining up with TRBD1. The V and J ends lost 4 bases and 4 bases, in that order; junction bases with no gene match: 6. Germline V gives CDR1 SGHTA, CDR2 FQGNSA. This CDR3 spans 14 amino acids. The CDR3 is CASSSDGTVYGYTF. The DNA for the CDR3 is TGTGCCAGCAGCTCCGACGGGACAGTCTATGGCTACACCTTC.

This clonotype was counted only a few times. The rearrangement links TRBV7-8 to TRBJ2-7; D possibly corresponds to TRBD1 (6 bases). From germline, CDR1 is SGHVS and CDR2 FQNEAQ. The CDR3 sequence is 15 residues long. Trimming shortened V by 7 bases and J by 3 bases, and 19 bases separated the two germline ends. DNA of the CDR3: TGTGCCAGCACCTTCCGGGACAACAGAATCTACGAGCAGTACTTC. It yields the protein CASTFRDNRIYEQYF. Looking up the rest from reference TRBV7-8 and TRBJ2-7 gives the full variable domain: GAGVSQSPRYKVAKRGQDVALRCDPISGHVSLFWYQQALGQGPEFLTYFQNEAQLDKSGLPSDRFFAERPEGSVSTLKIQRTQQEDSAVYLCASTFRDNRIYEQYFGPGTRLTVT.

The chain uses TRBV7-9 and TRBJ2-5; 8 bases map to TRBD1. The CDR3 is 16 amino acids. After removal of 2 bases from V and 5 bases from J, the junction contained 10 bases not matched to a gene. Germline V gene lookup returns CDR1 SEHNR and CDR2 FQNEAQ (reference sequence). The CDR3 nucleotides are TGTGCCAGCAGCTTAATCGACAGGGGTTCGCGGGAGACCCAGTACTTC. Translated, it gives CASSLIDRGSRETQYF. Full variable domain (rest looked up from reference TRBV7-9 and TRBJ2-5): DTGVSQNPRHKITKRGQNVTFRCDPISEHNRLYWYRQTLGQGPEFLTYFQNEAQLEKSRLLSDRFSAERPKGSFSTLEIQRTEQGDSAMYLCASSLIDRGSRETQYFGPGTRLLVL.

This clonotype has a handful of counts. The chain links TRBV28 to TRBJ1-2; D unresolved. Germline V gives CDR1 MDHEN, CDR2 SYDVKM. The CDR3 has 13 amino acids. Trimming shortened V by 3 bases and J by 4 bases, and 9 bases separated the two germline ends. In DNA form, the CDR3 reads TGTGCCAGCAGTTTCACGATGTTCTATGGCTACACCTTC. Residues: CASSFTMFYGYTF.

Only a few counts were recorded for this clonotype. The J gene is TRBJ2-7, the V gene TRBV7-9; 7 nucleotides match TRBD2. The germline gives CDR1 SEHNR, CDR2 FQNEAQ (reference sequence). V shed 2 bases, J shed 6 bases, and the junction held 10 bases outside the gene matches. The CDR3 length is 15 residues. The CDR3 is CASSLIGKGEGEQYF. The CDR3 nucleotides read TGTGCCAGCAGCTTAATCGGCAAAGGGGAGGGCGAGCAGTACTTC.

The sample holds many counts of this clonotype. The chain couples TRBV18 to TRBJ1-4; D remains ambiguous. The germline V gene has CDR1 KGHSH and CDR2 LQKENI. Trimming took 8 bases from V and 0 from J, leaving 10 bases between them. This CDR3 is built from 14 residues. The CDR3 spells CASSPSATNEKLFF. The CDR3 region has the DNA TGTGCCAGCAGCCCGAGTGCAACTAATGAAAAACTGTTTTTT.

The chain employs TRBV6-1 and TRBJ2-1; D might be TRBD1 (6 bases). V lost 2 bases to trimming and J lost 3 bases, with 11 bases between them. This CDR3 is 15 amino acids long. Germline values: CDR1 MNHNS, CDR2 SASEGT. The CDR3: CASSEMGADYNEQFF. The CDR3 DNA reads as TGTGCCAGCAGTGAAATGGGGGCGGACTACAATGAGCAGTTCTTC.

This clonotype has only a few counts. The rearrangement links TRBV6-6 to TRBJ2-7, with 9 positions matching TRBD1. The CDR3 loop spans 12 amino acids. From germline, CDR1 is MNHNY and CDR2 SVGAGI (reference sequence). The trim removed 5 bases at V and 6 bases at J, leaving 2 bases unmatched. CDR3 sequence (DNA): TGTGCCAGCAGTGGGACAGGGTTCGAGCAGTACTTC. It is translated as CASSGTGFEQYF.

This clonotype was counted only a few times. V usage is TRBV10-3 and J usage is TRBJ1-2; 7 bases align to TRBD1. V lost 3 bases and J lost 3; bases outside the gene matches: 7. Germline CDR1 and CDR2: ENHRY and SYGVKD. The CDR3 loop spans 15 amino acids. CDR3 bases: TGTGCCATCAGTGATTTGACAGGGACCTACTATGGCTACACCTTC. Its protein is CAISDLTGTYYGYTF.

The genes are TRBV7-3 and TRBJ2-6, with 10 bases lining up with TRBD1. V trimming: 5 bases; J trimming: 1 base; junction bases outside the gene matches: 8. The CDR3 is 18 residues long. CDR1 and CDR2 (germline): SGHTA, FQGTGA. CDR3 nucleotide sequence: TGTGCCAGCAGCCCCAGTCCGGGACAGGGGTCTGGGGCCAACGTCCTGACTTTC. Protein product: CASSPSPGQGSGANVLTF.

This chain uses TRBV29-1 with TRBJ2-7; D is perhaps TRBD1 (6 bases). V was cut by 7 bases and J by 7 bases, with 11 bases left in between. The CDR3 totals 10 residues. Germline CDR1 and CDR2: SQVTM and ANQGSEA. This chain's CDR3 is CSATGSEQYF. DNA for the CDR3: TGCAGCGCCACAGGGAGTGAGCAGTACTTC.

V is TRBV2 and J is TRBJ2-1; no firm D call. This CDR3 has 14 residues. Trimming pared 8 bases from V and 0 bases from J, leaving 11 bases between. The germline V gene has CDR1 SNHLY and CDR2 FYNNEI. The CDR3 DNA sequence: TGTGCCAGCCGCCGGCCAAGCTCCTACAATGAGCAGTTCTTC. Amino acids: CASRRPSSYNEQFF.

This chain links TRBV7-9 with TRBJ2-7; no clear D gene. This CDR3 spans 13 amino acids. The ends were cut back, 5 bases at V and 5 bases at J, with 13 bases in the middle. Germline V gene sequence: CDR1 SEHNR, CDR2 FQNEAQ (reference sequence). The CDR3 DNA is TGTGCCAGCAGCCCGCCCAATGGGGACGAGCAGTACTTC. Translating gives CASSPPNGDEQYF.

This clonotype was detected a few times. The V and J genes are TRBV20-1 and TRBJ1-4; TRBD1 matches 9 bases. The germline gives CDR1 DFQATT, CDR2 SNEGSKA (reference sequence). With 6 bases clipped from V and 7 bases from J, the junction kept 9 bases outside the gene matches. CDR3 length: 14 residues. This chain's CDR3 is CSASTGGGFEKLFF. The CDR3 DNA follows: TGCAGTGCCAGTACAGGGGGCGGCTTTGAAAAACTGTTTTTT.

This chain uses TRBV6-2 or TRBV6-3 with TRBJ2-1; 8 nucleotides align to TRBD1. CDR1 is MNHEY and CDR2 is SVGEGT in the germline V gene. V lost 7 bases and J lost 4; bases outside the gene matches: 9. The CDR3 loop spans 15 amino acids. The CDR3 DNA is TGTGCCAGCACGCGGAACAGGGGGGAATACAATGAGCAGTTCTTC. As protein: CASTRNRGEYNEQFF.

Only a few counts were recorded for this clonotype. V is TRBV24-1 and J is TRBJ2-6, with unresolved D. Trimming shortened V by 2 bases and J by 0 bases, and 7 bases separated the two germline ends. This CDR3 spans 16 amino acids. Germline CDR1 and CDR2: KGHDR and SFDVKD. CDR3 DNA sequence: TGTGCCACCAGTGATTCGGTCCTCTCTGGGGCCAACGTCCTGACTTTC. Translation: CATSDSVLSGANVLTF.